These 5 T cell receptor beta chains originate from one sample sequenced in a study of blood T cell repertoires in COVID-19. Here immunoSEQ multiplex PCR was the method, and the copy in TCRdb shows in-frame clones only, minus some. The profile shows about 190,000 clones, 85% to 90% of them singletons. The specimen was PBMCs or T cells enriched from blood (not recorded which). These TCRs come from a woman aged 40 to 49 in a cohort exposed to, infected with or recovered from COVID-19 (not recorded which).

The V and J genes are TRBV6-1 and TRBJ1-5; D gene uncertain. This CDR3 spans 14 amino acids. Trimming stripped 2 bases from V and 5 bases from J, with 10 bases between. Germline lookup yields CDR1 MNHNS and CDR2 SASEGT. As DNA, the CDR3 is TGTGCCAGCAGTGAAATGGGCCAGCATCAGCCCCAGCATTTT. It yields the protein CASSEMGQHQPQHF.

The chain employs TRBV18 and TRBJ2-1; 7 nucleotides line up with TRBD2. The V and J ends lost 6 bases and 0 bases, in that order; junction bases with no gene match: 5. Germline V gives CDR1 KGHSH, CDR2 LQKENI. The CDR3 runs 15 residues. CDR3 amino acids: CASSPLADSYNEQFF. As DNA, the CDR3 is TGTGCCAGCTCTCCTCTAGCGGACTCCTACAATGAGCAGTTCTTC.

This rearrangement joins TRBV6-2 or TRBV6-3 to TRBJ2-1; D possibly corresponds to TRBD2 (7 bases). Germline values: CDR1 MNHEY, CDR2 SVGEGT. V shed 5 bases and J shed 12 bases, with 14 bases lying between them. This CDR3 is 12 amino acids long. The CDR3 nucleotides read TGTGCCAGCAGTCTCGGGGGGCCAGGGCAGTTCTTC. It encodes CASSLGGPGQFF.

The rearrangement joins TRBV11-3 to TRBJ2-2; 7 nucleotides line up with TRBD2. The length of the CDR3 is 16 residues. V gave up 6 bases and J gave up 1 base; unmatched junction bases: 8. Germline V gives CDR1 SGHNT, CDR2 YENEEA. CDR3 bases: TGTGCCAGCAGGAGACGGGCGGGAGAGAACACCGGGGAGCTGTTTTTT. Translating it yields CASRRRAGENTGELFF. Full variable domain (remainder filled in from reference TRBV11-3 and TRBJ2-2): EAGVVQSPRYKIIEKKQPVAFWCNPISGHNTLYWYLQNLGQGPELLIRYENEEAVDDSQLPKDRFSAERLKGVDSTLKIQPAELGDSAVYLCASRRRAGENTGELFFGEGSRLTVL.

This clone was seen a handful of times. The gene calls are TRBV6-5 and TRBJ2-7; tentative D call: TRBD2 (5 bases). The germline V and J ends were trimmed by 0 bases and 5 bases, with 17 bases remaining between them. This CDR3 is built from 16 residues. Germline CDR1 is MNHEY and CDR2 is SVGAGI. The CDR3 DNA sequence: TGTGCCAGCAGTTACTCGAGGTACTTGGCGGGTGACGAGCAGTACTTC. This codes for CASSYSRYLAGDEQYF.